The 26 T cell receptor beta chains below come from one sample, sequenced in a study of blood T cell repertoires in COVID-19. Clones were sequenced by immunoSEQ multiplex PCR, and TCRdb holds only the in-frame ones, with some missing. The sample yields 60,000 to 75,000 clones, roughly two thirds seen once. The sequenced sample consisted of PBMCs or T cells enriched from blood (not recorded which). All receptors come from a woman in her sixties who had been exposed to COVID-19.

V gene TRBV11-2 combines with J gene TRBJ2-1; 9 nucleotides line up with TRBD2. This CDR3 is 16 amino acids long. Trimming took 0 bases from V and 7 from J; bases not matched to a gene: 7. In germline, CDR1 is SGHAT, CDR2 FQNNGV. This CDR3 reads CASSLDRGRARNEQFF. Written as DNA, the CDR3 is TGTGCCAGCAGCTTAGACCGCGGGAGGGCCCGAAATGAGCAGTTCTTC.

This clone was detected only once. This chain joins TRBV19 and TRBJ1-5; possibly TRBD1 for D (5 bases). The CDR3 loop spans 12 amino acids. CDR1 and CDR2 from the germline V gene are LNHDA and SQIVND (reference sequence). With 5 bases removed from V and 11 bases from J, the gap between germline ends came to 13 bases. DNA of the CDR3: TGTGCCAGTAGTGAACCCGGGGGGACCCAGCATTTT. Translation gives CASSEPGGTQHF.

This clone was recorded only once. The chain employs TRBV11-2 and TRBJ2-7; 8 bases map to TRBD1. The germline gives CDR1 SGHAT, CDR2 FQNNGV. V lost 5 bases, J lost 6 bases, and 6 bases stayed unmatched. This CDR3 is 13 amino acids long. The CDR3: CASSPGGTGEQYF. The CDR3 DNA reads TGTGCCAGCAGCCCAGGGGGCACGGGCGAGCAGTACTTC.

Worth noting for this clone: A much bigger clone sits one base away, suggesting this may be a read error. V usage is TRBV4-3 and J usage is TRBJ1-3; D is unclear. Germline V gene lookup returns CDR1 LGHNA and CDR2 YSLEER. V was cut by 3 bases and J by 0 bases, with 3 bases left in between. The CDR3 runs to 13 residues. CDR3: CASSHSSGNTIYF. The CDR3 coding sequence is TGCGCCAGCAGCCACAGCTCTGGAAACACCATATATTTT.

The chain employs TRBV7-6 and TRBJ1-5, with D possibly TRBD1 on 6 matching bases. Trimming took 5 bases from V and 0 from J, leaving 14 bases between them. The CDR3 sequence is 16 residues long. The germline V gene has CDR1 SGHVS and CDR2 FNYEAQ. The CDR3 DNA sequence: TGTGCCAGCAGCCCGGGGACATTTGATAGCAATCAGCCCCAGCATTTT. Residues: CASSPGTFDSNQPQHF.

This clone appeared a few times. This sequence joins TRBV7-9 and TRBJ2-1; 10 bases agree with TRBD2. Per germline, CDR1 SEHNR and CDR2 FQNEAQ (reference sequence). With V trimmed by 4 bases and J by 0 bases, 6 bases remained unmatched. The CDR3 consists of 17 residues. The CDR3 sequence is CASSSPTSGDSYNEQFF. The CDR3 DNA sequence: TGTGCCAGCAGCTCCCCCACTAGCGGGGACTCCTACAATGAGCAGTTCTTC.

The chain is built from TRBV2 and TRBJ2-7; tentative D call: TRBD2 (5 bases). The CDR3 totals 12 residues. Germline V lookup: CDR1 SNHLY, CDR2 FYNNEI. Trimming stripped 7 bases from V and 5 bases from J, with 12 bases between. CDR3 amino acids: CASNPPGDEQYF. The CDR3 nucleotides are TGTGCCAGCAACCCACCCGGGGACGAGCAGTACTTC.

The chain joins TRBV29-1 to TRBJ2-7; TRBD1 matches 11 bases. V dropped 6 bases and J dropped 7; count of bases not matched to a gene: 5. From germline, CDR1 is SQVTM and CDR2 ANQGSEA. The CDR3 runs 12 residues. The CDR3 DNA reads as TGCAGCGTCGGACAGGGGGCGGGTGAGCAGTACTTC. Translated: CSVGQGAGEQYF.

This clone was seen only once. The chain joins TRBV7-2 to TRBJ2-7; TRBD2 agrees at 8 bases. Germline V gene lookup returns CDR1 SGHTA and CDR2 FQGNSA. V lost 2 bases to trimming and J lost 6 bases; unmatched junction nucleotides: 3. This CDR3 region has 13 residues. CDR3 DNA sequence: TGTGCCAGCAGCTTAAAAGCGGGGGTCGAGCAGTACTTC. Residues: CASSLKAGVEQYF.

The chain has TRBV30 and TRBJ2-3, with 9 nucleotides matching TRBD1. The length of the CDR3 is 12 residues. Germline CDR1 is GTSNPN and CDR2 is SVGIG (reference sequence). CDR3 nucleotide sequence: TGTGCTTACGGACAGGGGCTGGATACGCAGTATTTT. Residues: CAYGQGLDTQYF.

The V call is TRBV10-1, the J call TRBJ2-3, with D possibly being TRBD1 (6 bases). This CDR3 contains 15 residues. V gave up 3 bases and J gave up 4 bases, with 14 bases separating them. Germline lookup yields CDR1 WNHNN and CDR2 SYGVQD (reference sequence). Here the CDR3 reads CASSDRTGSADTQYF. DNA of the CDR3: TGCGCCAGCAGTGACCGAACAGGGAGTGCAGATACGCAGTATTTT.

The chain couples TRBV6-5 to TRBJ2-7; D possibly corresponds to TRBD1 (5 bases). The CDR3 has 13 amino acids. Trimming cost V 6 bases and J 3 bases, with 12 bases left between them. Per the germline V gene, CDR1 is MNHEY and CDR2 is SVGAGI. The CDR3 sequence: CASSSDSHYEQYF. In DNA, the CDR3 is TGTGCCAGCAGCTCCGACAGCCACTACGAGCAGTACTTC.

The chain recombines TRBV6-5 with TRBJ1-1, with D unresolved. The CDR3 sequence is 13 residues long. CDR1 MNHEY and CDR2 SVGAGI come from the germline V gene. The V end lost 7 bases, the J end lost 1 base, and 10 bases lay between the germline ends. This CDR3 is CASNLRGNTEAFF. DNA of the CDR3: TGTGCCAGCAACCTGCGGGGGAACACTGAAGCTTTCTTT.

The V gene is TRBV6-5, the J gene TRBJ2-3, with 7 positions matching TRBD1. V gave up 8 bases and J gave up 0 bases; unmatched junction bases: 8. This CDR3 has 15 residues. Germline V lookup: CDR1 MNHEY, CDR2 SVGAGI. In DNA, the CDR3 is TGTGCCAGCGGACAGGACAGCTCTAGCACAGATACGCAGTATTTT. Amino acids: CASGQDSSSTDTQYF.

The DNA for the CDR3 is TGTGCCAGCCGGGGACTGATTTACGAGCAGTACTTC. It yields the protein CASRGLIYEQYF. The V call is TRBV6-5, the J call TRBJ2-7; tentative D call: TRBD2 (6 bases). CDR1 is MNHEY and CDR2 is SVGAGI in the germline V gene. V was clipped by 8 bases and J by 4 bases, with 12 bases between them. The CDR3 covers 12 residues.

The chain combines TRBV19 with TRBJ1-6, with TRBD1 as a possible D gene (5 bases). Deletions cut 6 bases from V and 7 bases from J, with 10 bases between. The CDR3 runs 13 residues. Looked up from germline, CDR1 is LNHDA and CDR2 is SQIVND (reference sequence). CDR3 residues: CASRTGENSPLHF. DNA for the CDR3: TGTGCCAGTAGGACGGGGGAGAATTCACCCCTCCACTTT.

This sequence joins TRBV2 and TRBJ2-4, with TRBD2 as a possible D gene (6 bases). Germline lookup yields CDR1 SNHLY and CDR2 FYNNEI. The length of the CDR3 is 19 residues. Trimming removed 0 bases at V and 0 bases at J, with 18 bases between. The CDR3 is CASSEAGSGLRGAKNIQYF. CDR3 DNA sequence: TGTGCCAGCAGTGAAGCTGGTAGCGGCCTCCGGGGAGCCAAAAACATTCAGTACTTC.

V usage is TRBV6-5 and J usage is TRBJ2-3; a possible D gene is TRBD1 (6 bases). CDR3 length equals 13 residues. The V and J ends lost 6 bases and 5 bases respectively, with 12 bases between them. Germline CDR1 MNHEY, CDR2 SVGAGI. The CDR3 region has the DNA TGTGCCAGCAGAGGGGGATTATTAGATACGCAGTATTTT. Translating it yields CASRGGLLDTQYF.

This rearrangement joins TRBV5-5 to TRBJ2-2; 8 bases line up with TRBD2. The CDR3 covers 16 residues. Germline CDR1 reads SGHKS; CDR2 reads YYEKEE (reference sequence). J gave up 4 bases and V 1 base, and 6 bases lay outside the gene matches. The CDR3 coding sequence is TGTGCCAGCAGCTTGCGGGGGGGCGTGGTCACCGGGGAGCTGTTTTTT. Translating gives CASSLRGGVVTGELFF.

The V call is TRBV6-5, the J call TRBJ1-5; the D gene is possibly TRBD1 (5 bases). Germline values: CDR1 MNHEY, CDR2 SVGAGI. CDR3 length: 15 residues. Trimming shortened V by 5 bases and J by 2 bases, and 13 bases separated the two germline ends. The DNA of the CDR3 is TGTGCCAGCAGTACCAGGGCGAAGGGCAATCAGCCCCAGCATTTT. Its translation is CASSTRAKGNQPQHF.

Written as DNA, the CDR3 is TGTGCCAGCAGCTTAGGACGGACATCAAGTAACACCGGGGAGCTGTTTTTT. Its protein is CASSLGRTSSNTGELFF. The chain combines TRBV7-9 with TRBJ2-2; tentative D call: TRBD1 (5 bases). V gave up 1 base and J gave up 2 bases, with 14 bases separating them. The CDR3 has 17 amino acids. Germline CDR1 reads SEHNR; CDR2 reads FQNEAQ (reference sequence).

The chain links TRBV2 to TRBJ1-2; 8 positions match TRBD1. The germline V gene encodes CDR1 SNHLY and CDR2 FYNNEI. V dropped 5 bases and J dropped 4; count of bases not matched to a gene: 12. CDR3 length: 16 amino acids. The CDR3: CASSPEGQVFTYGYTF. CDR3 coding DNA: TGTGCCAGCAGTCCAGAGGGACAGGTGTTTACCTATGGCTACACCTTC.

Only a few counts were recorded for this clone. The J gene is TRBJ1-2, the V gene TRBV19; 9 bases map to TRBD1. CDR3 length: 14 residues. CDR1 and CDR2 from the germline V gene are LNHDA and SQIVND (reference sequence). Trimming at V came to 6 bases and at J to 5 bases, leaving 7 bases not matched to a gene. The CDR3 region has the DNA TGTGCCAGTAGGAACAGGGGGCAGAGGTATGGCTACACCTTC. Protein product: CASRNRGQRYGYTF.

The CDR3 loop is CASSVGVTSSTDTQYF. The CDR3 coding sequence is TGTGCCAGCAGCGTAGGAGTTACCTCTAGCACAGATACGCAGTATTTT. The V call is TRBV9, the J call TRBJ2-3; D unresolved. Trimming took off 0 bases at V and 0 bases at J, with 11 bases between the two ends. The CDR3 consists of 16 residues. The germline V gene encodes CDR1 SGDLS and CDR2 YYNGEE.

The genes are TRBV3-1 (or the pseudogene TRBV3-2) and TRBJ1-6, with 7 bases identical to TRBD1. The CDR3 runs 16 residues. V was pared by 4 bases and J by 7 bases, with 10 bases of the junction left unmatched. Germline-derived CDR1 and CDR2 are LGHDT and YNNKEL (reference sequence). CDR3 nucleotide sequence: TGTGCCAGCAGCCGAAAGACAGGGAGTACGAATTCACCCCTCCACTTT. Protein product: CASSRKTGSTNSPLHF.

This rearrangement joins TRBV6-6 to TRBJ1-1; D possibly corresponds to TRBD1 (6 bases). The germline V gene encodes CDR1 MNHNY and CDR2 SVGAGI (reference sequence). CDR3 size: 12 residues. V was shortened by 6 bases and J by 3 bases, with 8 bases between the two germline ends. DNA of the CDR3: TGTGCCAGCAGGGACAGCTACACTGAAGCTTTCTTT. This translates into CASRDSYTEAFF.